One sample yielded the 9 T cell receptor beta chains listed below, sequenced in a study of shared clonotypes between healthy human individuals. Here immunoSEQ multiplex PCR was the method, and the copy in TCRdb shows in-frame clones only, minus some. Of over 400,000 clones detected, about 96% appear once; the ten largest clones hold approximately 0.067%. Sequencing input: naive CD4+ T cells sorted from blood. Indicated subset: CD45RA+ positively selected. Receptor source: a woman in her twenties or thirties in good health.

The rearrangement uses TRBV6-6 and TRBJ2-3, with TRBD2 matching 9 bases. This CDR3 has 15 residues. Germline V CDR1 and CDR2: MNHNY, SVGAGI (reference sequence). Trimming took 4 bases from V and 4 from J; bases not matched to a gene: 6. This CDR3 reads CASSWGGRVADTQYF. CDR3 nucleotides: TGTGCCAGCAGTTGGGGCGGGAGGGTAGCAGATACGCAGTATTTT.

The genes are TRBV6-5 and TRBJ2-7; no reliable D call. Germline-derived CDR1 and CDR2 are MNHEY and SVGAGI. The CDR3 has 12 amino acids. V was cut by 3 bases and J by 3 bases, with 6 bases left in between. The CDR3 bases are TGTGCCAGCAGTTATAAGGACTACGAGCAGTACTTC. This translates into CASSYKDYEQYF.

This chain joins TRBV28 and TRBJ2-7, with 7 bases fitting TRBD1. Germline CDR1 MDHEN, CDR2 SYDVKM. The CDR3 totals 15 residues. Trimming cost V 5 bases and J 1 base; bases outside gene matches: 8. The CDR3 sequence: CASSVPTGSSYEQYF. CDR3 coding DNA: TGTGCCAGCAGTGTACCGACAGGGTCATCCTACGAGCAGTACTTC.

J is TRBJ2-1 and V is TRBV19; D may be TRBD2 (6 bases). The CDR3 consists of 15 residues. Trimming pared 9 bases from V and 3 bases from J, leaving 18 bases between. The germline V gene encodes CDR1 LNHDA and CDR2 SQIVND (reference sequence). As DNA, the CDR3 is TGTGCCAGCTCCCAGGGCGGGACCTTCTACAATGAGCAGTTCTTC. Translation: CASSQGGTFYNEQFF.

The chain is built from TRBV7-2 and TRBJ1-1, with TRBD1 identical over 9 bases. This CDR3 comprises 15 residues. V was clipped by 0 bases and J by 5 bases; unmatched bases: 4. CDR1 is SGHTA and CDR2 is FQGNSA in the germline V gene. The CDR3 DNA is TGTGCCAGCAGCTTAGCCGGGACAGGGCTTACTGAAGCTTTCTTT. Translation gives CASSLAGTGLTEAFF. Together with reference TRBV7-2 and TRBJ1-1, the CDR3 gives the full variable domain: GAGVSQSPSNKVTEKGKDVELRCDPISGHTALYWYRQSLGQGLEFLIYFQGNSAPDKSGLPSDRFSAERTGGSVSTLTIQRTQQEDSAVYLCASSLAGTGLTEAFFGQGTRLTVV.

The V gene is TRBV2, the J gene TRBJ2-3; the match to TRBD2 covers 13 bases. The junction had 21 bases not matched to a gene; V was cut back by 6 bases and J by 3 bases. The CDR3 contains 21 residues. Germline assignment: CDR1 SNHLY and CDR2 FYNNEI. CDR3 bases: TGTGCCAGCAGCCTTAGACAGGGACTAGCGGGAAGGAATACAAAGACAGATACGCAGTATTTT. Encoded protein: CASSLRQGLAGRNTKTDTQYF.

The CDR3 here is CASSDAASYSNQPQHF. CDR3 coding DNA: TGTGCCAGCAGTGATGCCGCCAGCTATAGCAATCAGCCCCAGCATTTT. V usage is TRBV25-1 and J usage is TRBJ1-5; unclear D gene. The CDR3 runs to 16 residues. V lost 3 bases and J lost 0, with 12 bases in between. The germline gives CDR1 MGHDK, CDR2 SYGVNS.

The table lists this clone with a count of one. V and J are TRBV7-9 and TRBJ2-1; D not resolved. In germline, CDR1 is SEHNR, CDR2 FQNEAQ (reference sequence). V lost 1 base to trimming and J lost 4 bases, with 8 bases between them. The CDR3 loop spans 14 amino acids. In DNA, the CDR3 is TGTGCCAGCAGCTTAGTGGGTACATACAATGAGCAGTTCTTC. It codes for CASSLVGTYNEQFF.

The V call is TRBV7-9, the J call TRBJ1-5; the D gene is possibly TRBD1 (5 bases). V was trimmed by 5 bases and J by 0 bases, leaving 8 bases between them. CDR3 size: 14 residues. Germline CDR1 is SEHNR and CDR2 is FQNEAQ (reference sequence). The CDR3 loop reads CASSQDISNQPQHF. The DNA for the CDR3 is TGTGCCAGCAGCCAGGACATTAGCAATCAGCCCCAGCATTTT. Supplemented by reference TRBV7-9 and TRBJ1-5, the full variable domain reads DTGVSQNPRHKITKRGQNVTFRCDPISEHNRLYWYRQTLGQGPEFLTYFQNEAQLEKSRLLSDRFSAERPKGSFSTLEIQRTEQGDSAMYLCASSQDISNQPQHFGDGTRLSIL.